These 2 T cell receptor beta chains were sequenced from one sample in a study of T-cell reconstitution after alpha-beta-depleted transplantation in children. TCRbeta library preparation incorporated unique molecular identifiers. TCRdb processed the PCR reads anew with MiXCR; each CDR3 protein has one entry. The repertoire has roughly 220,000 distinct CDR3 sequences, approximately 9.7% of them found once; the top ten carry approximately 5%. The sample in question was PBMCs from the stem cell graft donor, obtained from the stem cell graft. The receptors here all came from a human donor who donated a stem cell graft to a child with SCID.

In its sample, this clonotype was seen many times. The rearrangement joins TRBV5-1 to TRBJ2-1, with TRBD1 identical over 7 bases. J lost 6 bases, V lost 0 bases, and 9 bases had no gene match. The CDR3 consists of 16 residues. Germline CDR1 is SGHRS and CDR2 is YFSETQ. CDR3 loop: CASSLGSRGMTNEQFF. The DNA for the CDR3 is TGCGCCAGCAGCTTGGGAAGCAGGGGGATGACCAATGAGCAGTTCTTC.

The chain uses TRBV25-1 and TRBJ2-6; D is unclear. Germline CDR1 is MGHDK and CDR2 is SYGVNS. V lost 1 base, J lost 3 bases, and 10 bases lay in between. The CDR3 runs to 16 residues. CDR3 protein: CASSESTPGGANVLTF. The CDR3 nucleotides read TGTGCCAGCAGTGAATCGACGCCCGGTGGGGCCAACGTCCTGACTTTC.